One and the same sample provided the 3 T cell receptor beta chains below, sequenced in a study of blood T cell repertoires in COVID-19. TCRdb's copy holds only in-frame clones and misses some; the assay was immunoSEQ multiplex PCR. The sample records over 150,000 clones, 70% to 85% being singletons. The sample consisted of peripheral blood. The receptors come from a human donor in a cohort sampled during active COVID-19.

In nucleotides, the CDR3 is TGTGCCAGCAGGACTACCCGGGACAGGGGACTAGCGGATTTCTACGAGCAGTACTTC. As protein: CASRTTRDRGLADFYEQYF. The rearrangement joins TRBV28 to TRBJ2-7; TRBD2 might be the D (11 bases). This CDR3 contains 19 residues. Germline V lookup: CDR1 MDHEN, CDR2 SYDVKM. V lost 6 bases and J 3 bases, leaving 30 bases between the germline ends.

This clone was seen only once. The chain is built from TRBV30 and TRBJ2-4; 7 nucleotides align to TRBD1. The V and J ends lost 4 bases and 0 bases, in that order; junction bases with no gene match: 3. This CDR3 comprises 14 residues. Germline V CDR1 and CDR2: GTSNPN, SVGIG (reference sequence). CDR3 region: CAWTGGIAKNIQYF. The CDR3 nucleotides read TGTGCCTGGACAGGGGGAATAGCCAAAAACATTCAGTACTTC.

This chain joins TRBV9 and TRBJ2-5, with D possibly TRBD2 on 5 matching bases. The CDR3 is 18 residues long. Per the germline V gene, CDR1 is SGDLS and CDR2 is YYNGEE. With 0 bases removed from V and 5 bases from J, the gap between germline ends came to 23 bases. The CDR3 sequence is CASSVAKLVRRREETQYF. The CDR3 DNA reads TGTGCCAGCAGCGTAGCCAAACTAGTCCGGAGGCGTGAGGAGACCCAGTACTTC. Looking up the rest from reference TRBV9 and TRBJ2-5 gives the full variable domain: DSGVTQTPKHLITATGQRVTLRCSPRSGDLSVYWYQQSLDQGLQFLIQYYNGEERAKGNILERFSAQQFPDLHSELNLSSLELGDSALYFCASSVAKLVRRREETQYFGPGTRLLVL.